What follows are 5 T cell receptor beta chains derived from one specimen sequenced in a study of blood T cell repertoires in COVID-19. The table came from immunoSEQ multiplex PCR; TCRdb's copy has only in-frame clones and leaves some out. The table includes fewer than 90,000 clones, approximately 84% detected once. Source material: peripheral blood. Receptors originate from a man in his 70s with COVID-19, enrolled during active disease.

J is TRBJ2-1 and V is TRBV5-4, with 10 bases that match TRBD1. Germline CDR1 is SGHNT and CDR2 is YYREEE (reference sequence). V lost 0 bases and J lost 8; bases outside the gene matches: 5. The CDR3 extends over 15 amino acids. CDR3 nucleotides: TGTGCCAGCAGCTTGGATGGGACAGGGGCTTATGAGCAGTTCTTC. Its protein product is CASSLDGTGAYEQFF.

This sequence joins TRBV7-2 and TRBJ2-5, with 9 bases matching TRBD2. V was clipped by 5 bases and J by 5 bases; unmatched bases: 12. This CDR3 has 16 amino acids. Germline CDR1 SGHTA, CDR2 FQGNSA. Here the CDR3 reads CASSLGVAGVGETQYF. In nucleotides, the CDR3 is TGTGCCAGCAGCCTAGGGGTAGCGGGAGTGGGTGAGACCCAGTACTTC.

J is TRBJ2-2 and V is TRBV30, with 9 bases that match TRBD1. The CDR3 extends over 15 amino acids. The V gene's germline CDR1 is GTSNPN and CDR2 SVGIG (reference sequence). J lost 3 bases, V lost 2 bases, and 4 bases had no gene match. The CDR3 is CAWSKWDRDTGELFF. As DNA, the CDR3 is TGTGCCTGGAGTAAATGGGACAGGGACACCGGGGAGCTGTTTTTT.

This chain links TRBV19 with TRBJ2-2, with a tentative D call TRBD2 (5 bases). The CDR3 sequence is 15 residues long. The germline gives CDR1 LNHDA, CDR2 SQIVND (reference sequence). V was cut by 6 bases and J by 1 base, with 12 bases left in between. Here the CDR3 DNA reads TGTGCCAGTAGATACTTTAGCGTGAACACCGGGGAGCTGTTTTTT. This sequence encodes CASRYFSVNTGELFF.

There are a few counts of this clone. The chain recombines TRBV3-1 (or the pseudogene TRBV3-2) with TRBJ1-2; D not certain. Trimming removed 3 bases from V and 6 bases from J, with 11 bases in between. The CDR3 contains 13 residues. Germline-derived CDR1 and CDR2 are LGHDT and YNNKEL (reference sequence). The DNA of the CDR3 is TGTGCCAGCAGCCAGGGAGGAAGGGATGGCTACACCTTC. Translated: CASSQGGRDGYTF.